What follows are 22 T cell receptor beta chains derived from one specimen sequenced in a study of CD8+ T cells in alopecia areata. RNA, once extracted, was reverse transcribed into cDNA for use as the sequencing template. Sequencing used immunoSEQ multiplex PCR; TCRdb keeps in-frame clones, though not all of them. The repertoire includes over 120,000 clones, around 50% of them detected once, and about 16% sits in the top ten. Treatment described: oral pan-JAK inhibitor, 5-10 mg twice daily. The sample consisted of CD8+ T cells sorted from blood, taken at week 4, from a patient treated with tofacitinib. These receptors were taken from a human donor with alopecia areata.

This clone was counted between two and nine times. The J gene is TRBJ2-7, the V gene TRBV13; possibly TRBD1 for D (6 bases). The CDR3 runs 14 residues. Germline CDR1 PRHDT, CDR2 FYEKMQ (reference sequence). V was shortened by 4 bases and J by 3 bases, with 13 bases between the two germline ends. The CDR3 reads CASSSRGHLYEQYF. CDR3 coding DNA: TGTGCCAGCAGCTCCAGGGGCCACCTCTACGAGCAGTACTTC.

This clone was counted only a few times. V usage is TRBV5-1 and J usage is TRBJ2-7; D is ambiguous. Per germline, CDR1 SGHRS and CDR2 YFSETQ. This CDR3 region has 14 residues. Trimming cost V 4 bases and J 4 bases, with 15 bases left between them. The CDR3 is CASSPPDAGYEQYF. In DNA, the CDR3 is TGCGCCAGCAGCCCACCCGACGCCGGGTACGAGCAGTACTTC.

V usage is TRBV2 and J usage is TRBJ2-2; D is undetermined. The germline gives CDR1 SNHLY, CDR2 FYNNEI. Trimming cost V 2 bases and J 5 bases, with 15 bases left between them. The CDR3 is made up of 16 amino acids. This chain's CDR3 is CASSEQGIDFTGELFF. CDR3 sequence (DNA): TGTGCCAGCAGTGAACAAGGGATAGATTTTACCGGGGAGCTGTTTTTT.

The rearrangement uses TRBV5-6 and TRBJ2-5; 7 bases are a match to TRBD1. CDR3 length: 14 amino acids. The V gene end was trimmed by 4 bases and the J gene end by 3 bases; junction bases not matched to a gene: 6. CDR1 and CDR2 (germline): SGHDT, YYEEEE. The CDR3 sequence is CASSPGDRKETQYF. The CDR3 DNA sequence: TGTGCCAGCAGCCCCGGGGACAGAAAAGAGACCCAGTACTTC.

This clone was observed a few times. The V and J genes are TRBV7-8 and TRBJ2-1; no firm D call. Germline CDR1 reads SGHVS; CDR2 reads FQNEAQ. The CDR3 runs to 11 residues. V gave up 2 bases and J gave up 7 bases, with 3 bases separating them. The CDR3 protein is CASSLPNEQFF. In DNA, the CDR3 is TGTGCCAGCAGCTTACCGAATGAGCAGTTCTTC.

This clone was counted between two and nine times. The chain carries TRBV27 and TRBJ2-5; 9 bases map to TRBD2. Germline V lookup: CDR1 MNHEY, CDR2 SMNVEV (reference sequence). Trimming removed 3 bases from V and 2 bases from J; junction bases left unmatched: 7. The CDR3 is made up of 16 amino acids. CDR3 DNA sequence: TGTGCCAGCAGTTTGGTTGGCGGGGGGGATCAAGAGACCCAGTACTTC. Its protein product is CASSLVGGGDQETQYF.

A few counts support this clone. V and J are TRBV7-9 and TRBJ2-6, with D maybe TRBD1 (6 bases). The CDR3 loop spans 17 amino acids. V was shortened by 2 bases and J by 0 bases, with 11 bases between the two germline ends. From germline, CDR1 is SEHNR and CDR2 FQNEAQ (reference sequence). The CDR3 DNA is TGTGCCAGCAGCTTAAATCCCAGGGGCTCTGGGGCCAACGTCCTGACTTTC. Its translation: CASSLNPRGSGANVLTF. Drawing the rest from reference TRBV7-9 and TRBJ2-6, the complete variable domain is DTGVSQNPRHKITKRGQNVTFRCDPISEHNRLYWYRQTLGQGPEFLTYFQNEAQLEKSRLLSDRFSAERPKGSFSTLEIQRTEQGDSAMYLCASSLNPRGSGANVLTFGAGSRLTVL.

J is TRBJ1-5 and V is TRBV27; D is unresolved. Between the trimmed V and J ends, which lost 4 bases and 4 bases, there was a span of 11 bases. Germline CDR1 and CDR2: MNHEY and SMNVEV (reference sequence). CDR3 size: 14 residues. CDR3 DNA sequence: TGTGCCAGCAGTTGGGCGGCGGGAAATCAGCCCCAGCATTTT. It encodes CASSWAAGNQPQHF.

The chain has TRBV7-9 and TRBJ2-5, with a tentative D call TRBD1 (5 bases). The ends were cut back, 8 bases at V and 2 bases at J, with 12 bases in the middle. The CDR3 sequence is 13 residues long. The germline V gene has CDR1 SEHNR and CDR2 FQNEAQ (reference sequence). The CDR3 bases are TGTGCCAGCCTAGGGGCGCCTCAAGAGACCCAGTACTTC. It yields the protein CASLGAPQETQYF.

This chain links TRBV4-1 with TRBJ1-1; D unresolved. CDR1 is MGHRA, CDR2 YSYEKL, per germline. CDR3 length: 14 amino acids. The ends were cut back, 5 bases at V and 1 base at J, with 11 bases in the middle. CDR3 in DNA: TGCGCCAGCAGCTACGGGAGTGGGAACACTGAAGCTTTCTTT. Its protein product is CASSYGSGNTEAFF.

This clone appeared a few times. The CDR3, as DNA: TGTGCCATCAGTGAAGTACAGGTTCAAGAGACCCAGTACTTC. It specifies CAISEVQVQETQYF. This sequence joins TRBV10-3 and TRBJ2-5; TRBD1 is a possible D gene (5 bases). Per germline, CDR1 ENHRY and CDR2 SYGVKD. Trimming took off 3 bases at V and 2 bases at J, with 10 bases between the two ends. This CDR3 contains 14 residues.

This clone was seen a handful of times. The chain carries TRBV29-1 and TRBJ2-1, with 11 nucleotides matching TRBD1. From germline, CDR1 is SQVTM and CDR2 ANQGSEA. This CDR3 is built from 13 residues. V lost 6 bases to trimming and J lost 10 bases; unmatched junction nucleotides: 8. CDR3 bases: TGCAGCGTCTGGACAGGGGGCTGGTGGGAGCAGTTCTTC. Its translation is CSVWTGGWWEQFF.

The genes are TRBV9 and TRBJ1-1; D might be TRBD1 (6 bases). Germline-derived CDR1 and CDR2 are SGDLS and YYNGEE. This CDR3 comprises 15 residues. The V gene lost 0 bases and the J gene lost 1 base, with 10 bases spanning the gap. CDR3 amino acids: CASSVGGARNTEAFF. The CDR3 region has the DNA TGTGCCAGCAGCGTAGGGGGGGCACGGAACACTGAAGCTTTCTTT.

The chain employs TRBV5-6 and TRBJ1-5; D is unclear. V lost 3 bases, J lost 9 bases, and 16 bases lay in between. The V gene's germline CDR1 is SGHDT and CDR2 YYEEEE. This CDR3 is 14 amino acids long. CDR3 nucleotides: TGTGCCAGCAGCTCGTGGACGGGTCTTATGCCCCAGCATTTT. This encodes CASSSWTGLMPQHF. Full variable domain (missing parts from reference TRBV5-6 and TRBJ1-5): DAGVTQSPTHLIKTRGQQVTLRCSPKSGHDTVSWYQQALGQGPQFIFQYYEEEERQRGNFPDRFSGHQFPNYSSELNVNALLLGDSALYLCASSSWTGLMPQHFGDGTRLSIL.

This clone was picked up a small number of times. The chain uses TRBV4-1 and TRBJ1-6; a weak D match, TRBD1 (5 bases). CDR3 length equals 15 residues. V dropped 6 bases and J dropped 9 bases, with 18 bases sitting between them. Germline lookup yields CDR1 MGHRA and CDR2 YSYEKL. The CDR3 loop is CASSQSPDNLSPLHF. The CDR3 DNA is TGCGCCAGCAGTCAGTCACCGGACAACCTTTCACCCCTCCACTTT.

This clone was counted between two and nine times. This chain connects TRBV6-1 to TRBJ1-6, with D unresolved. This CDR3 has 13 residues. Trimming took off 7 bases at V and 5 bases at J, with 9 bases between the two ends. Germline loops: CDR1 MNHNS, CDR2 SASEGT. CDR3 sequence reads: CASTRADNSPLHF. CDR3 nucleotides: TGTGCCAGCACTCGGGCAGATAATTCACCCCTCCACTTT.

The table lists this clone with a few counts. J is TRBJ1-1 and V is TRBV9; no firm D call. This CDR3 has 14 amino acids. CDR1 and CDR2 (germline): SGDLS, YYNGEE. Trimming stripped 1 base from V and 3 bases from J, with 10 bases between. The CDR3 DNA follows: TGTGCCAGCAGCGTATTCGGAATTGACACTGAAGCTTTCTTT. Its translation is CASSVFGIDTEAFF.

The J gene is TRBJ2-3, the V gene TRBV5-5; 9 bases map to TRBD2. CDR1 and CDR2 from the germline V gene are SGHKS and YYEKEE (reference sequence). The CDR3 has 17 amino acids. V was clipped by 4 bases and J by 2 bases; unmatched bases: 11. The CDR3 DNA sequence: TGTGCCAGCAGCCAAGATCTGGGCGGGGGGGCCACAGATACGCAGTATTTT. Its translation is CASSQDLGGGATDTQYF.

The rearrangement links TRBV5-6 to TRBJ1-2; D is uncertain. This CDR3 contains 12 residues. V gave up 3 bases and J gave up 4 bases, with 7 bases separating them. Germline lookup yields CDR1 SGHDT and CDR2 YYEEEE. The CDR3 DNA is TGTGCCAGCAGCTGGGAGGGCTATGGCTACACCTTC. Its translation: CASSWEGYGYTF.

The rearrangement links TRBV13 to TRBJ1-5; 8 positions agree with TRBD1. The CDR3 runs 14 residues. CDR1 is PRHDT, CDR2 FYEKMQ, per germline (reference sequence). With V trimmed by 3 bases and J by 7 bases, 5 bases remained unmatched. CDR3 sequence reads: CASSFGQGTQPQHF. The CDR3 coding sequence is TGTGCCAGCAGCTTCGGACAGGGCACGCAGCCCCAGCATTTT.

The V gene is TRBV2, the J gene TRBJ2-6; D is perhaps TRBD1 (6 bases). V was shortened by 2 bases and J by 0 bases, with 11 bases between the two germline ends. The CDR3 has 17 amino acids. Germline assignment: CDR1 SNHLY and CDR2 FYNNEI. The CDR3 bases are TGTGCCAGCAGTGAAACGGGACAACTCTCTGGGGCCAACGTCCTGACTTTC. It translates to CASSETGQLSGANVLTF.

This chain connects TRBV10-2 to TRBJ1-5; D is unclear. Germline V lookup: CDR1 WSHSY, CDR2 SAAADI. This CDR3 region has 13 residues. V was pared by 7 bases and J by 4 bases, with 11 bases between. The CDR3 protein is CASMEVGNQPQHF. The CDR3 coding sequence is TGCGCCAGCATGGAGGTCGGGAATCAGCCCCAGCATTTT.